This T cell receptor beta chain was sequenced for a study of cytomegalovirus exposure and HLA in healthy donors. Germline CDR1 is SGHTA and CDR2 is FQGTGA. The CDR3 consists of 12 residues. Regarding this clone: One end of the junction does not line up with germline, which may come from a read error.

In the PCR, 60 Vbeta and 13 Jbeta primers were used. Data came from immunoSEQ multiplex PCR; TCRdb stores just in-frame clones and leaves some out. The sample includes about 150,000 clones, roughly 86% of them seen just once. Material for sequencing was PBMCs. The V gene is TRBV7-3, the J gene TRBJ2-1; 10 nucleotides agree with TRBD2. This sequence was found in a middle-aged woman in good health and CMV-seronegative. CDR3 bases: TGTGCCAGCAGCTTTCTAGCGGGAGAGCTGTTCTTC. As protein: CASSFLAGELFF. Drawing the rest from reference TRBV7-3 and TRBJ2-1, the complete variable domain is GAGVSQTPSNKVTEKGKYVELRCDPISGHTALYWYRQSLGQGPEFLIYFQGTGAADDSGLPNDRFFAVRPEGSVSTLKIQRTERGDSAVYLCASSFLAGELFFGPGTRLTVL.